The sequence of this T cell receptor (beta chain) was determined in a study of shared clonotypes between healthy human individuals. Study in general: Sampling drew on donors who were a couple of women and three men aged 18 to 49. Each donor's CD8 memory used one plate, CD8 naive two, each CD4 subset three.

Trimming took 1 base from V and 3 from J, leaving 7 bases between them. The CDR3 totals 13 residues. The germline CDR1 and CDR2 sequences are MNHNS and SASEGT. The authors loaded 150 to 250 ng DNA, about 30,000 T cell genomes, into sorted-subset replicate PCRs. Some clones are missing from TCRdb's copy, which holds only in-frame ones; the method was immunoSEQ multiplex PCR. Counted here are about 2 million clones, approximately 94% occurring once; the ten biggest clones make up 0.9% to 1.5%. Selected positively for CCR7 and CD45RO-negative, naive CD8 cells excluded terminally differentiated effector memory CD45RA+ cells. Notes on this clone: The sample holds other DNA sequences that translate to the same CDR3.

This sequence was found in a man younger than 35 in good health. Sequencing input: naive CD8+ T cells sorted from blood. The chain joins TRBV6-1 to TRBJ2-7; the D is unclear. The CDR3 DNA sequence: TGTGCCAGCAGTGAAGGTCAATTCTACGAGCAGTACTTC. It codes for CASSEGQFYEQYF.